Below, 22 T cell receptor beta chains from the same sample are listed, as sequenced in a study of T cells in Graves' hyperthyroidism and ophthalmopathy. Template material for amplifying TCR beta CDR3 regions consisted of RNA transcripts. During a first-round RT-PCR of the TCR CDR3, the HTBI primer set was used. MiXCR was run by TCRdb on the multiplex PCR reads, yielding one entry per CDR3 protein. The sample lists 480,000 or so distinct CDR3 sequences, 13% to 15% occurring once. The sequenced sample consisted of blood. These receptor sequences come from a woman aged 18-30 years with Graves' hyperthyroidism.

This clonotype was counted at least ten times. The CDR3 DNA follows: TGTGCCAGCAGCCAAGAAGCGGGGAAACAGGCTTCCATTTATGGCTACACCTTC. This gives the protein CASSQEAGKQASIYGYTF. The chain recombines TRBV14 with TRBJ1-2; D possibly corresponds to TRBD1 (5 bases). Trimming cost V 0 bases and J 5 bases, with 22 bases left between them. The CDR3 runs to 18 residues. CDR1 and CDR2 (germline): SGHDN, FVKESK.

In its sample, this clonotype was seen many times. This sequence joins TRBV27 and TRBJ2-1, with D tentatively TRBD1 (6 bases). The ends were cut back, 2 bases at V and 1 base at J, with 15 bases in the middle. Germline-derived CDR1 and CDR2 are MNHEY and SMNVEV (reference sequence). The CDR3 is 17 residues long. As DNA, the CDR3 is TGTGCCAGCAGTTTACTTGCGACAGGTGGATCCTACAATGAGCAGTTCTTC. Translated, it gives CASSLLATGGSYNEQFF.

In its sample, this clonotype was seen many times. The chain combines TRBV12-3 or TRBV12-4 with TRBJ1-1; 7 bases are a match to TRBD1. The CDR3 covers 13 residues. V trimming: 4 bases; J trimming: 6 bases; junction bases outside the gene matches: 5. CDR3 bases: TGTGCCAGCAGTTCCGCAGGGGGGCCTGAAGCTTTCTTT. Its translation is CASSSAGGPEAFF.

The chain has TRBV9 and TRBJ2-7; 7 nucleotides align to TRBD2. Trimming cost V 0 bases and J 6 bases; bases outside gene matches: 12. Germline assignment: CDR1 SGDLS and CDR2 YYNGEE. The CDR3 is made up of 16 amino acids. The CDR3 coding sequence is TGTGCCAGCAGCGTAGCCCCTGGGGGGGGATCTGGCGAGCAGTACTTC. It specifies CASSVAPGGGSGEQYF.

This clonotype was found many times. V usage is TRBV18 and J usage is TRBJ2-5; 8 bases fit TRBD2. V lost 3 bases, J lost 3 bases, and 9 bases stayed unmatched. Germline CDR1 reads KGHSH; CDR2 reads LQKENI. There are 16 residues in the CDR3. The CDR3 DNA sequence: TGTGCCAGCTCACCGGGATACACAGCGGGAGAAGAGACCCAGTACTTC. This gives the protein CASSPGYTAGEETQYF.

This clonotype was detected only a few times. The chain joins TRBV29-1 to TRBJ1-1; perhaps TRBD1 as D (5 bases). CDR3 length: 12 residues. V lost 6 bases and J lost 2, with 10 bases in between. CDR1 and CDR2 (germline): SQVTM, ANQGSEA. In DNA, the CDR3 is TGCAGCGTCGACCGGGACAACACTGAAGCTTTCTTT. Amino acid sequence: CSVDRDNTEAFF.

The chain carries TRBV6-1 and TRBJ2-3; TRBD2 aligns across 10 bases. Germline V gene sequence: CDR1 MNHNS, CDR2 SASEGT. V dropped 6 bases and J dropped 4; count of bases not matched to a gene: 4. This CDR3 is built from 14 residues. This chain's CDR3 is CASSKREGSDTQYF. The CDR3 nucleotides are TGTGCCAGCAGCAAGCGGGAGGGATCAGATACGCAGTATTTT.

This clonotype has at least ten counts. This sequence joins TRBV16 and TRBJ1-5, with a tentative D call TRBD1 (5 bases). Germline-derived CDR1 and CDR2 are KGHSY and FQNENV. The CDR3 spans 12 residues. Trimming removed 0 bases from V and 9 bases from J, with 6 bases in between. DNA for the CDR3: TGTGCCAGCAGCCAATCCGGGGGGCCCCAGCATTTT. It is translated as CASSQSGGPQHF.

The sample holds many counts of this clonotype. The CDR3 here is CASSEDRLYEAFF. The CDR3 nucleotides read TGTGCCAGCTCGGAGGACAGACTTTATGAAGCTTTCTTT. This rearrangement joins TRBV18 to TRBJ1-1, with a tentative D call TRBD1 (6 bases). Germline V CDR1 and CDR2: KGHSH, LQKENI. Between the trimmed V and J ends, which lost 6 bases and 7 bases, there was a span of 15 bases. This CDR3 is 13 amino acids long.

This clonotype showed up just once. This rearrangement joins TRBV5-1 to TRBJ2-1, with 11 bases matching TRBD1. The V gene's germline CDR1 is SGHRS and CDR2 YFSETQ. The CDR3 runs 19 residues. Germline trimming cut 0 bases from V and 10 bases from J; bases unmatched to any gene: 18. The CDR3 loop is CASSLVRTGGFGPGDEQFF. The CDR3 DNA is TGCGCCAGCAGCTTGGTGCGGACAGGGGGCTTCGGACCAGGTGACGAGCAGTTCTTC.

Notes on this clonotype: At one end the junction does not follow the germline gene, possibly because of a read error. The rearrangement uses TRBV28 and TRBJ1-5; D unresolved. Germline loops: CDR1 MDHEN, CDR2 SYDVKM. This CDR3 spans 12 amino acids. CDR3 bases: TGTGTCAGCACTGTCGGTAATCAGCCCCAGCATTTT. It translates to CVSTVGNQPQHF.

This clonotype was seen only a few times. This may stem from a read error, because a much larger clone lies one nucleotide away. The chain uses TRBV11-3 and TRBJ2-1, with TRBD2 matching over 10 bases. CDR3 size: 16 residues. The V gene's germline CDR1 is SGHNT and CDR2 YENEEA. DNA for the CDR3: TGTGCCGGCAGCTTAGAGTTTCTAGCGGGAGACGATGAGCAGTTCTTC. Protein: CAGSLEFLAGDDEQFF.

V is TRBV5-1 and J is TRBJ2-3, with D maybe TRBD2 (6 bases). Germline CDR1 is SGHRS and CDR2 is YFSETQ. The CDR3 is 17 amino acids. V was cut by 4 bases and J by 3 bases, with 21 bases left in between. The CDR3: CASSGGTPRRSTDTQYF. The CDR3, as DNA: TGCGCCAGCAGCGGGGGGACGCCTAGAAGGTCAACAGATACGCAGTATTTT.

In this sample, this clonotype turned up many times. The CDR3 region is CASSPTRGYSNQPQHF. The CDR3 bases are TGTGCCAGCAGTCCCACGCGGGGGTATAGCAATCAGCCCCAGCATTTT. The chain uses TRBV27 and TRBJ1-5, with D tentatively TRBD1 (5 bases). The CDR3 covers 16 residues. V was cut by 5 bases and J by 0 bases, with 14 bases left in between. Germline values: CDR1 MNHEY, CDR2 SMNVEV (reference sequence).

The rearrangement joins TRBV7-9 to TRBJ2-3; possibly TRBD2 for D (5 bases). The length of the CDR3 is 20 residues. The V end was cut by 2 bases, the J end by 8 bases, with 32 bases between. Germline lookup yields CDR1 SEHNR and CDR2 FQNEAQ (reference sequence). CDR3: CASSLWGVVGRAAGLSTQYF. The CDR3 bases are TGTGCCAGCAGCTTATGGGGAGTAGTCGGTCGGGCCGCTGGGTTAAGTACGCAGTATTTT.

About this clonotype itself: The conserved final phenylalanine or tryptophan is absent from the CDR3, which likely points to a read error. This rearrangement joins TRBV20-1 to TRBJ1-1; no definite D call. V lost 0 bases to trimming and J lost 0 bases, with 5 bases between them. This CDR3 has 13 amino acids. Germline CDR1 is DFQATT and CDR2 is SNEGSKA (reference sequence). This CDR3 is CSARDPMNTEAFS. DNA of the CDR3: TGCAGTGCTAGAGATCCTATGAACACTGAAGCTTTCTCT.

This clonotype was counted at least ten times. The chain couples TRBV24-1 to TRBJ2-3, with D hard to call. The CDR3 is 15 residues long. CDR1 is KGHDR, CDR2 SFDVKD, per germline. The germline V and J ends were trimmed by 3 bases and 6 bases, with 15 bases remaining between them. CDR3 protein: CATSDGRSMWDTQYF. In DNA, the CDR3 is TGTGCCACCAGTGATGGACGCTCCATGTGGGATACGCAGTATTTT.

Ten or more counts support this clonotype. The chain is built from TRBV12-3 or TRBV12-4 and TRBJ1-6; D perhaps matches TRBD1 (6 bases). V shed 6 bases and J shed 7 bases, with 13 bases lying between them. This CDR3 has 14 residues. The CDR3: CASSFPGANSPLHF. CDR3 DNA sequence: TGTGCCAGCAGCTTTCCAGGGGCCAATTCACCCCTCCACTTT.

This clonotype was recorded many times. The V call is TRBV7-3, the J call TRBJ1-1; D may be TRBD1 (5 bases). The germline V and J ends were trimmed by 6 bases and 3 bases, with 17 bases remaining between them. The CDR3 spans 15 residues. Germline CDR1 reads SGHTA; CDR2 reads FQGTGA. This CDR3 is CASSSGGIRDTEAFF. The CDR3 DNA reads TGTGCCAGCAGTTCTGGGGGGATCAGGGACACTGAAGCTTTCTTT.

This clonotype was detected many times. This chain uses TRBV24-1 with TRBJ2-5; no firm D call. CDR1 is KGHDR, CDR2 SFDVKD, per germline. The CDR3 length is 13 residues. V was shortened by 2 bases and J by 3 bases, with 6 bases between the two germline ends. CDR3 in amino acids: CATSDSYEETQYF. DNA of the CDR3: TGTGCCACCAGTGATTCCTACGAAGAGACCCAGTACTTC.

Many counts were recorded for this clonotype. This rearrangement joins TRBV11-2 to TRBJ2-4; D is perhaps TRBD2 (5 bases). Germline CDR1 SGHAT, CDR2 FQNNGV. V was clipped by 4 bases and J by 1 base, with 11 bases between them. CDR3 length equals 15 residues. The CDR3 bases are TGTGCCAGCAGCTCCGGGGTAGGGGCCAAAAACATTCAGTACTTC. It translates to CASSSGVGAKNIQYF.

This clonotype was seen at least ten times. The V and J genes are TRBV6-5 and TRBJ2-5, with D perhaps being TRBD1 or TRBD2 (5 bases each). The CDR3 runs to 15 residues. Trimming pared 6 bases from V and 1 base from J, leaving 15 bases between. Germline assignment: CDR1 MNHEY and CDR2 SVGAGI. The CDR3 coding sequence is TGTGCCAGCAGAGGAACCGGGACCCCCCAAGAGACCCAGTACTTC. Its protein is CASRGTGTPQETQYF.